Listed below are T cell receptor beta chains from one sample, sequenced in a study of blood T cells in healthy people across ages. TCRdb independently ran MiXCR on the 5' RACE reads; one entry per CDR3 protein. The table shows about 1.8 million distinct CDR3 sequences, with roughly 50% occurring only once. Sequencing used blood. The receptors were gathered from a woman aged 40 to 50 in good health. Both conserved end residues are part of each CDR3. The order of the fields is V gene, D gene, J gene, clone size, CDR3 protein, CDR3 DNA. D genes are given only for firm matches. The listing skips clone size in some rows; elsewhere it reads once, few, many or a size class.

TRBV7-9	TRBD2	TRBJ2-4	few	CASKPGLASLNERQYF	TGTGCCAGCAAGCCGGGACTAGCCTCACTTAACGAAAGGCAGTACTTC
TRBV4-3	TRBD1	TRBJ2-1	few	CASSQDQGASSYNEQFF	TGCGCCAGCAGCCAAGATCAGGGGGCAAGCTCCTACAATGAGCAGTTCTTC
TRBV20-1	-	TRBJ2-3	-	CSSKPSDTDTQYF	TGCAGTTCCAAACCCTCGGACACAGATACGCAGTATTTT
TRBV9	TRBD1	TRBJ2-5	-	CASSVAGVGTETYQETQYF	TGTGCCAGCAGCGTAGCTGGGGTTGGGACAGAGACGTACCAAGAGACCCAGTACTTC
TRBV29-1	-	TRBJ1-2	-	CSVSPRGYGYTF	TGCAGCGTTAGTCCGCGGGGGTATGGCTACACCTTC
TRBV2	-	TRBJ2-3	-	CASRRDIDTQYF	TGTGCCAGCAGGAGGGACATAGATACGCAGTATTTT
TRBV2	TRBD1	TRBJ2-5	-	CASSQTGGSIGTQYF	TGTGCCAGCAGTCAAACAGGGGGGTCTATTGGTACCCAGTACTTC
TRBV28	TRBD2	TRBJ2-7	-	CASSSLWASGGSYEQYF	TGTGCCAGCAGTTCCCTGTGGGCTAGCGGGGGGTCCTACGAGCAGTACTTC
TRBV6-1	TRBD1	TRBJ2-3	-	CASSRQGKADTQYF	TGTGCCAGCAGTCGACAGGGGAAAGCAGATACGCAGTATTTT
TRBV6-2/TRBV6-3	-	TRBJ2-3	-	CASSYSAGEVIGTQYF	TGTGCCAGCAGTTACTCAGCCGGGGAGGTTATAGGTACGCAGTATTTT
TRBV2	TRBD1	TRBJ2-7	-	CASSDRDRVTEQYF	TGTGCCAGCAGCGACCGGGACAGGGTAACCGAGCAGTACTTC
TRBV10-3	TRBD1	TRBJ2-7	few	CAISEGTAVYEQYF	TGTGCCATCAGTGAAGGGACAGCCGTCTACGAGCAGTACTTC
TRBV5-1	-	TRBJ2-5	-	CASSLTRTILETQYF	TGCGCCAGCAGCTTGACTCGGACAATACTGGAGACCCAGTACTTC
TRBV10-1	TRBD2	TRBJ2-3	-	CASGDYSTDTQYF	TGCGCCAGCGGGGACTATTCCACAGATACGCAGTATTTT
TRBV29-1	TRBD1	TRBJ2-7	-	CSVLQGAKYEQYF	TGCAGCGTACTCCAGGGGGCGAAGTACGAGCAGTACTTC
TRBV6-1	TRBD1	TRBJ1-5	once	CASSREPGQGDQHF	TGTGCCAGCAGTCGCGAACCGGGACAGGGCGACCAGCATTTT
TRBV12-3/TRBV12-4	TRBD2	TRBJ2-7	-	CASSLIGGGLYEQYF	TGTGCCAGCAGTTTAATCGGGGGGGGCTTATACGAGCAGTACTTC
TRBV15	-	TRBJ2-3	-	CATSIRGAGTDTQYF	TGTGCCACCAGCATTCGGGGGGCCGGCACAGATACGCAGTATTTT
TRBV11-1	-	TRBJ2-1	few	CASSLNTYSYNEQFF	TGTGCCAGCAGCCTAAACACCTACTCCTACAATGAGCAGTTCTTC
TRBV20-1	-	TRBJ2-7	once	CSASDADSSEQYF	TGCAGTGCTAGCGATGCCGACAGTTCCGAGCAGTACTTC
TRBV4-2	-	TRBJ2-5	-	CASSQNQRAMETQYF	TGTGCCAGCAGCCAAAATCAGCGGGCTATGGAGACCCAGTACTTC
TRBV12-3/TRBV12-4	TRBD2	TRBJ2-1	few	CASSPPGLPYNEQFF	TGTGCCAGCAGTCCCCCGGGACTACCCTACAATGAGCAGTTCTTC
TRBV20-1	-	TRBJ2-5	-	CSARDLRQETQYF	TGCAGTGCTAGAGACCTCAGACAAGAGACCCAGTACTTC
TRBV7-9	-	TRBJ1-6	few	CASSLVAGTGNSPLHF	TGTGCCAGCAGCTTAGTAGCAGGGACGGGTAATTCACCCCTCCACTTT
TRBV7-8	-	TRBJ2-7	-	CASSPELNPRTGYEQYF	TGTGCCAGCAGCCCGGAGCTGAACCCCCGAACAGGCTACGAGCAGTACTTC
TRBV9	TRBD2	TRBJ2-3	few	CASSVSGGQSTDTQYF	TGTGCCAGCAGCGTTAGCGGGGGGCAGAGCACAGATACGCAGTATTTT
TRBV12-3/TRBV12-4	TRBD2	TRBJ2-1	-	CASSLGRGALRGNEQFF	TGTGCCAGCAGTTTAGGGCGGGGGGCCCTCCGAGGCAATGAGCAGTTCTTC
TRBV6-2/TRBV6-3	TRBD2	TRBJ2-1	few	CASSSTASGNNEQFF	TGTGCCAGCAGTTCTACGGCTAGCGGGAACAATGAGCAGTTCTTC
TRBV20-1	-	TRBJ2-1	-	CSARVLRAAYNEQFF	TGCAGTGCTAGAGTGCTCAGGGCCGCCTACAATGAGCAGTTCTTC
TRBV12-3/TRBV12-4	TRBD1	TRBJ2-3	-	CASSLRPQGKNPQYF	TGTGCCAGCAGTTTAAGGCCACAGGGGAAAAATCCGCAGTATTTT
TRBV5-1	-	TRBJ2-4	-	CASSFGPGIQYF	TGCGCCAGCAGCTTTGGCCCGGGCATTCAGTACTTC
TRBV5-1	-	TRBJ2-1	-	CASSLDFRSSYNEQFF	TGCGCCAGCAGCTTGGATTTCAGGAGCTCCTACAATGAGCAGTTCTTC
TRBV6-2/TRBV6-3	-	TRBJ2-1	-	CASTRMASYNEQFF	TGTGCCAGCACCAGGATGGCTTCCTACAATGAGCAGTTCTTC
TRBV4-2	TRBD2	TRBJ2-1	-	CASSPSGRDEQFF	TGTGCCAGCAGCCCATCGGGGAGGGATGAGCAGTTCTTC
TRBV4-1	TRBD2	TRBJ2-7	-	CASSQWGLAGDYEQYF	TGCGCCAGCAGCCAATGGGGGCTAGCGGGCGACTACGAGCAGTACTTC
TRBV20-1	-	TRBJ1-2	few	CSARSALTVDGYTF	TGCAGTGCTAGGTCGGCTTTGACAGTGGATGGCTACACCTTC
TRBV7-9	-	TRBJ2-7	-	CASSHGTSTYEQYF	TGTGCCAGCAGCCACGGGACTTCTACCTACGAGCAGTACTTC